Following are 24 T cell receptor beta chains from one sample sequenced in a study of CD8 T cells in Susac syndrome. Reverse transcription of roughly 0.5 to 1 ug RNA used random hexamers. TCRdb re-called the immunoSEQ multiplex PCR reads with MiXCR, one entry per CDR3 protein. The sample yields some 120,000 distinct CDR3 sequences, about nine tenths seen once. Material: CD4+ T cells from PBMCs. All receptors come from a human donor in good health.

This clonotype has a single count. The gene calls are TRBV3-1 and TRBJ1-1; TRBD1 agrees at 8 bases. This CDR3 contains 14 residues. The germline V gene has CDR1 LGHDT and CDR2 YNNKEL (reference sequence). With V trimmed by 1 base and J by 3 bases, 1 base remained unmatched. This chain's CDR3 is CASSQGQGYTEAFF. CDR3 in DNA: TGTGCCAGCAGCCAAGGACAGGGGTACACTGAAGCTTTCTTT.

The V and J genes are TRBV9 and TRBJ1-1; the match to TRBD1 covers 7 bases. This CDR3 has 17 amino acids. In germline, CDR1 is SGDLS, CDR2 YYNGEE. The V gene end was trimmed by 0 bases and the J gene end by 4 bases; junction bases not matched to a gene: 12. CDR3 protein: CASSVGFATGISTEAFF. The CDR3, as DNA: TGTGCCAGCAGCGTAGGCTTCGCGACAGGGATTAGCACTGAAGCTTTCTTT.

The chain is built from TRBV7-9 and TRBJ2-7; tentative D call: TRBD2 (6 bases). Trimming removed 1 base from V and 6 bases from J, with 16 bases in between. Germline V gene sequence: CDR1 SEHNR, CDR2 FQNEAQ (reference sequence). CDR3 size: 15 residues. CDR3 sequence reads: CASSLGGGHSGEQYF. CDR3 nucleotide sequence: TGTGCCAGCAGCTTAGGAGGAGGGCATTCTGGCGAGCAGTACTTC.

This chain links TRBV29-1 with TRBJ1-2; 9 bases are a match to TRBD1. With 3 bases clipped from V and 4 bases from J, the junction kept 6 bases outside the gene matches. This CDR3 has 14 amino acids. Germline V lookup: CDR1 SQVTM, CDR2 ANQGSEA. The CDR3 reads CSVDGTGGGYGYTF. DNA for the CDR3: TGCAGCGTTGATGGTACAGGGGGCGGCTATGGCTACACCTTC.

CDR3 protein: CASRITGVTGELFF. Written as DNA, the CDR3 is TGTGCCAGCAGAATAACAGGGGTGACCGGGGAGCTGTTTTTT. The chain employs TRBV7-2 and TRBJ2-2; 7 bases align to TRBD1. This CDR3 region has 14 residues. Trimming took 6 bases from V and 5 from J; bases not matched to a gene: 6. The V gene's germline CDR1 is SGHTA and CDR2 FQGNSA.

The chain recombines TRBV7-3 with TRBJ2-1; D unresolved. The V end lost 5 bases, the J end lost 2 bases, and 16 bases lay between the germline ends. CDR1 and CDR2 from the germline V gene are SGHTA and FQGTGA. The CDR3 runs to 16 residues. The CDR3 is CASSPHLLSAYNEQFF. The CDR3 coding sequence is TGTGCCAGCAGCCCCCACCTCCTCTCGGCCTACAATGAGCAGTTCTTC.

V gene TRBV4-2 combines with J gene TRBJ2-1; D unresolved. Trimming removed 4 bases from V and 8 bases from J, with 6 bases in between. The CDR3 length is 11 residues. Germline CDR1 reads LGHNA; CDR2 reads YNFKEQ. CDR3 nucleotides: TGTGCCAGCAGCCCCTCGGATGAGCAGTTCTTC. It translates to CASSPSDEQFF.

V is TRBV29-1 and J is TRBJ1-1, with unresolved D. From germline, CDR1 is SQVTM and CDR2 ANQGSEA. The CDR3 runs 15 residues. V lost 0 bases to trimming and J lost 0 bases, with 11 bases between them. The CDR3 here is CSVEEPRTVNTEAFF. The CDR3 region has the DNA TGCAGCGTTGAAGAACCCCGGACCGTGAACACTGAAGCTTTCTTT.

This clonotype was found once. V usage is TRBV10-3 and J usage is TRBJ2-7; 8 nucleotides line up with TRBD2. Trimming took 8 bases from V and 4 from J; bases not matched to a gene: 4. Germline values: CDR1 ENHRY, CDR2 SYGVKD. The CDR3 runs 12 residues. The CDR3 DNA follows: TGTGCCATCCGACTAGCGAATTACGAGCAGTACTTC. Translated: CAIRLANYEQYF.

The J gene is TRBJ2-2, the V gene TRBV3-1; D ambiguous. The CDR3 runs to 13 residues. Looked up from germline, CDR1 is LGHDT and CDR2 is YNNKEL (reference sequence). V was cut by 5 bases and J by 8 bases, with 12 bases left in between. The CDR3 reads CASSANRPGELFF. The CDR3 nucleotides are TGTGCCAGCAGCGCCAATCGTCCTGGGGAGCTGTTTTTT.

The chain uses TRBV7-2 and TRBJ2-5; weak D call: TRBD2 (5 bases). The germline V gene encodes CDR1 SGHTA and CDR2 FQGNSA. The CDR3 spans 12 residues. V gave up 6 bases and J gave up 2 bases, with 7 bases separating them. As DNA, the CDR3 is TGTGCCAGCAGGGACTCGCAAGAGACCCAGTACTTC. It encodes CASRDSQETQYF.

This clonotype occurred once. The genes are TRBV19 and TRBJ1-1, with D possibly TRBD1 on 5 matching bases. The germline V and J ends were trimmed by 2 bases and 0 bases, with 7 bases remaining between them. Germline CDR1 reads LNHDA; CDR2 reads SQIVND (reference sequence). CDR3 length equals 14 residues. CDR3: CASSITGMNTEAFF. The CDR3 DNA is TGTGCCAGTAGTATAACAGGAATGAACACTGAAGCTTTCTTT.

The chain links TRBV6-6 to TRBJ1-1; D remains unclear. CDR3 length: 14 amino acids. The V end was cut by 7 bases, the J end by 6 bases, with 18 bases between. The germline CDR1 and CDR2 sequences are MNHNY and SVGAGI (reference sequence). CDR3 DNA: TGTGCCAGCACTACCACTGGCGGGATTGCTGAAGCTTTCTTT. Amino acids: CASTTTGGIAEAFF.

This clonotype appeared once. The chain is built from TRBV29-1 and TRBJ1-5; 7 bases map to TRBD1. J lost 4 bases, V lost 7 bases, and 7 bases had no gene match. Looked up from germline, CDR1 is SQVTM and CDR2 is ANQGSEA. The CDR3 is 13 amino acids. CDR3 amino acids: CSAVTGSNQPQHF. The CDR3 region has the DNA TGCAGCGCCGTGACAGGGTCGAATCAGCCCCAGCATTTT.

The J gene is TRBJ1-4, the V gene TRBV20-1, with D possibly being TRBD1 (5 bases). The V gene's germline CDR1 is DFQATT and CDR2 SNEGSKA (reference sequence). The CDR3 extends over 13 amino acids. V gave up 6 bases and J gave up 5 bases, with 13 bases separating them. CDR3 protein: CSALAGGNEKLFF. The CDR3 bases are TGCAGTGCCCTCGCGGGGGGAAATGAAAAACTGTTTTTT.

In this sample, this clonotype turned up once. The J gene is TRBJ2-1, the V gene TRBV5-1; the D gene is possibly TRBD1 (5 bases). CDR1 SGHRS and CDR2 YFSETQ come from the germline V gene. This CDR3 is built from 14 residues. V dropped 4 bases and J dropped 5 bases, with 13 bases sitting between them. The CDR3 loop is CASSTRTSDNEQFF. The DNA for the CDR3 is TGCGCCAGCAGCACCCGGACATCAGACAATGAGCAGTTCTTC.

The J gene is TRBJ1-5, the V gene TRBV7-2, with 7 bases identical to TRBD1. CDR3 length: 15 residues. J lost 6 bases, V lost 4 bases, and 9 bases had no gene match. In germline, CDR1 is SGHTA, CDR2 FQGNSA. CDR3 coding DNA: TGTGCCAGCAGCTCCGCAGGGGGGGTTCTTCAGCCCCAGCATTTT. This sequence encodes CASSSAGGVLQPQHF.

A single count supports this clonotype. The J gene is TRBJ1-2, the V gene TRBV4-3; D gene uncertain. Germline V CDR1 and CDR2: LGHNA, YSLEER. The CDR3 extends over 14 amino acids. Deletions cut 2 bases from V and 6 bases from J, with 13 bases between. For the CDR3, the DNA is TGCGCCAGCAGCCAACTACTTCAGAACAATGGCTACACCTTC. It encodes CASSQLLQNNGYTF.

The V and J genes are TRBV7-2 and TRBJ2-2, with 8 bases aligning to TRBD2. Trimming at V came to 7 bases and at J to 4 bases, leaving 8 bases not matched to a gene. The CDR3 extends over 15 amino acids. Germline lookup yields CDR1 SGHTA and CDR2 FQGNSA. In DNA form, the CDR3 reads TGTGCCAGCACTCGCCGGGAGGGCCCCACCGGGGAGCTGTTTTTT. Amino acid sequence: CASTRREGPTGELFF.

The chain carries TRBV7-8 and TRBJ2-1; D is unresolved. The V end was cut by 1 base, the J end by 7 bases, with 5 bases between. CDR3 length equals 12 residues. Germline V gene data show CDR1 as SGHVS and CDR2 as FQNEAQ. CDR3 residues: CASSLVRNEQFF. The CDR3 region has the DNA TGTGCCAGCAGCTTAGTGAGGAATGAGCAGTTCTTC.

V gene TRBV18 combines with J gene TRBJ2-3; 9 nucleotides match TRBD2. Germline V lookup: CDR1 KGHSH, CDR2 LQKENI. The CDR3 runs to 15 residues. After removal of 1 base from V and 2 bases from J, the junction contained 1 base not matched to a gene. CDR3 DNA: TGTGCCAGCTCACCACTAGCGGGAGACACAGATACGCAGTATTTT. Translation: CASSPLAGDTDTQYF.

CDR3 sequence (DNA): TGTGCCAGCAGTCCCAGCGGGAGGGCGGCAACCGAGCAGTACTTC. Its translation is CASSPSGRAATEQYF. The chain uses TRBV27 and TRBJ2-7, with 10 positions matching TRBD2. CDR3 size: 15 residues. Germline lookup yields CDR1 MNHEY and CDR2 SMNVEV (reference sequence). With V trimmed by 5 bases and J by 6 bases, 10 bases remained unmatched.

CDR3 region: CASSYQGTKETQYF. CDR3 nucleotide sequence: TGTGCCAGCAGCTACCAGGGAACTAAAGAGACCCAGTACTTC. J is TRBJ2-5 and V is TRBV28; D perhaps matches TRBD1 (5 bases). Germline loops: CDR1 MDHEN, CDR2 SYDVKM. The CDR3 consists of 14 residues. Trimming shortened V by 6 bases and J by 3 bases, and 14 bases separated the two germline ends.

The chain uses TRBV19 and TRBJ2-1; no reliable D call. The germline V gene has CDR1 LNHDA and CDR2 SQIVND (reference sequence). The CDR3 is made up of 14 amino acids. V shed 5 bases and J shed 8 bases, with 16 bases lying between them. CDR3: CASSLRTIPYEQFF. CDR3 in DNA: TGTGCCAGTAGTCTAAGGACCATCCCGTATGAGCAGTTCTTC.